A selection of T cell receptor beta chains follows, all from one sample in a study of T cell repertoires in cytomegalovirus infection. A single record per CDR3 protein comes from TCRdb applying MiXCR to the reads. The sample includes over 250,000 distinct CDR3 sequences, roughly 26% of them seen just once. The sample comprised PBMCs. These TCRs come from a human donor in good health (CMV status not recorded). Some clones in this sample may be carry-over from other donors' samples. Each CDR3 is given with its conserved first and last residue. Fields, in order: J gene, V gene, CDR3 protein.

j_gene: TRBJ1-1; v_gene: TRBV7-9; CDR3aa: CASTIYTEAFF
j_gene: TRBJ1-5; v_gene: TRBV28; CDR3aa: CASSPRQDRPQHF
j_gene: TRBJ2-3; v_gene: TRBV18; CDR3aa: CASSPPGTGSTDTQYF
j_gene: TRBJ2-7; v_gene: TRBV2; CDR3aa: CASNPQNGGEEYF
j_gene: TRBJ2-6; v_gene: TRBV7-2; CDR3aa: CASSSFRTLTF
j_gene: TRBJ2-7; v_gene: TRBV3-1; CDR3aa: CASSPRAGTGGRYEQYF
j_gene: TRBJ1-2; v_gene: TRBV20-1; CDR3aa: CSARIPQLRGYTF
j_gene: TRBJ2-1; v_gene: TRBV6-1; CDR3aa: CASNFDSFYNEQFF
j_gene: TRBJ1-2; v_gene: TRBV7-6; CDR3aa: CASSHAGTGRSYTF
j_gene: TRBJ1-2; v_gene: TRBV7-9; CDR3aa: CASSLAKTRYGYTF
j_gene: TRBJ2-2; v_gene: TRBV6-2/TRBV6-3; CDR3aa: CASSGGRLNTGELFF
j_gene: TRBJ2-1; v_gene: TRBV7-3; CDR3aa: CASSFLAGVDGSYNEQFF
j_gene: TRBJ1-1; v_gene: TRBV29-1; CDR3aa: CSVHRIMNTEAFF
j_gene: TRBJ1-1; v_gene: TRBV10-2; CDR3aa: CASSDPRDEAFF
j_gene: TRBJ1-1; v_gene: TRBV7-8; CDR3aa: CASTGQATMNTEAFF
j_gene: TRBJ2-2; v_gene: TRBV12-3/TRBV12-4; CDR3aa: CASSLSSGSGYTGELFF
j_gene: TRBJ2-7; v_gene: TRBV11-3; CDR3aa: CASSSGGREFGEQYF
j_gene: TRBJ2-1; v_gene: TRBV7-2; CDR3aa: CASSLRRREDNEQFF
j_gene: TRBJ2-2; v_gene: TRBV20-1; CDR3aa: CSAPAGLSTGELFF
j_gene: TRBJ2-1; v_gene: TRBV19; CDR3aa: CASSRSGGISREQFF
j_gene: TRBJ1-1; v_gene: TRBV2; CDR3aa: CASSETVNTEAFF
j_gene: TRBJ2-3; v_gene: TRBV18; CDR3aa: CASSPPSVGDTQYF
j_gene: TRBJ1-2; v_gene: TRBV7-2; CDR3aa: CASSPTARGGYTF
j_gene: TRBJ2-1; v_gene: TRBV20-1; CDR3aa: CSATSDSRYNEQFF
j_gene: TRBJ2-7; v_gene: TRBV11-3; CDR3aa: CASSLDSYYEQYF
j_gene: TRBJ2-7; v_gene: TRBV7-9; CDR3aa: CASSLAAGDYYEQYF
j_gene: TRBJ2-2; v_gene: TRBV3-1; CDR3aa: CASSQGGRASGELFF
j_gene: TRBJ2-3; v_gene: TRBV28; CDR3aa: CASSLYSGNTDTQYF
j_gene: TRBJ2-1; v_gene: TRBV24-1; CDR3aa: CATSDLGTGTASSYNEQFF
j_gene: TRBJ2-1; v_gene: TRBV2; CDR3aa: CASSRRGAGGYYNEQFF
j_gene: TRBJ2-1; v_gene: TRBV2; CDR3aa: CASSPQIGGRNNEQFF
j_gene: TRBJ2-1; v_gene: TRBV4-3; CDR3aa: CASSQDLGLAGDNEQFF
j_gene: TRBJ1-3; v_gene: TRBV7-2; CDR3aa: CASSLGPALSGNTIYF